This T cell receptor beta chain was recorded in a study of cytomegalovirus exposure and HLA in healthy donors. Study details: Prior work identified around 120 million unique TCR beta sequences in some 200 million T cells. Broader study findings: CMV serostatus was the sole immune exposure data available. Later genetic work tied a missense DCLRE1C variant to beta-chain V and J trimming.

This clone has just one count. Its antigen is not identified. Germline CDR1 LNHDA, CDR2 SQIVND (reference sequence). There are 14 residues in the CDR3. V dropped 7 bases and J dropped 4; count of bases not matched to a gene: 8. PCR employed 60 Vbeta and 13 Jbeta primers. Only in-frame clones appear in the TCRdb table, and some are missing; sequencing was by immunoSEQ multiplex PCR. This sample carries 100,000 to 150,000 clones, 80% to 90% of them seen once, and the ten largest clones take 0.95% to 1.4%. Material for sequencing was PBMCs. The receptor was isolated from a woman between 25 and 40 years old in good health and CMV-seronegative. This sequence joins TRBV19 and TRBJ2-7, with 9 nucleotides matching TRBD2. The CDR3 loop is CASMRVAGAYEQYF. CDR3 DNA: TGTGCCAGTATGCGGGTAGCGGGAGCATACGAGCAGTACTTC.